This T cell receptor (beta chain) appears in the sequencing data of a study of regulatory and conventional T cells in breast cancer (dated by TCRdb to the mid-2010s). Inclusive of the bounding cysteine and phenylalanine, the CDR3 is 13 residues long. The DNA shown is the 39-base CDR3, in frame from base 1. Between the V and J ends, shortened by 8 bases and 6 bases respectively, the junction contains 16 bases. CDR1 and CDR2 are drawn from the germline V gene: MNHEY, SVGAGI. A remark on this clonotype: Its antigen is currently not known. No much larger clonotype is one base removed from it; base qualities were not supplied.

The library came from PCR. Instrument on record: 454 GS FLX Titanium. The public reads were quality trimmed at Q25 with fastp and then assembled into clones with MiXCR by TCRdb, keeping productive beta chains. Each CDR3 protein appears once, grouped with its most common genes and DNA. This sample comprises approximately 1,500 distinct CDR3 sequences, around 78% of them detected only once. In total, the top ten clones hold around 4.2% of the sample. The chain is assembled from TRBV6-5 and TRBJ1-2, and possibly TRBD1, on 6 matching bases. This sequence was found in a male donor in good health. The sequenced sample consisted of regulatory T cells from blood. The CDR3 in this case is CASGRTANDGYTF. The bases are TGTGCCAGCGGCCGGACAGCTAATGATGGCTACACCTTC.